The present T cell receptor (beta chain) was sequenced within a study of blood T cell repertoires in COVID-19. The overall study: The United States, Italy and Spain provided the acute and convalescent COVID-19 samples. T cells, B-cell-depleted T cells, or PBMCs provided the cDNA or gDNA that served as material.

In the study's own analysis: By means of reference gene primer amplification, nucleated cell counts were estimated. Sequenced by immunoSEQ multiplex PCR; TCRdb stores in-frame clones only, minus some. V and J calls plus clone size are reproduced from that table; the DNA served to infer D and trimming. The sample shows hundreds of thousands of clones, nearly 90% of them seen only once. This clone was observed once. CDR3 length: 15 residues. Germline V gene lookup returns CDR1 MNHEY and CDR2 SMNVEV (reference sequence). V trimming: 3 bases; J trimming: 5 bases; junction bases outside the gene matches: 5.

The source is a woman in her twenties or thirties with COVID-19, enrolled during active disease. Sequences were obtained from peripheral blood. V gene TRBV27 combines with J gene TRBJ2-5; TRBD2 matches 11 bases. The CDR3 spells CASSFTSGGFETQYF. The CDR3 DNA reads as TGTGCCAGCAGTTTCACTAGCGGGGGTTTCGAGACCCAGTACTTC.